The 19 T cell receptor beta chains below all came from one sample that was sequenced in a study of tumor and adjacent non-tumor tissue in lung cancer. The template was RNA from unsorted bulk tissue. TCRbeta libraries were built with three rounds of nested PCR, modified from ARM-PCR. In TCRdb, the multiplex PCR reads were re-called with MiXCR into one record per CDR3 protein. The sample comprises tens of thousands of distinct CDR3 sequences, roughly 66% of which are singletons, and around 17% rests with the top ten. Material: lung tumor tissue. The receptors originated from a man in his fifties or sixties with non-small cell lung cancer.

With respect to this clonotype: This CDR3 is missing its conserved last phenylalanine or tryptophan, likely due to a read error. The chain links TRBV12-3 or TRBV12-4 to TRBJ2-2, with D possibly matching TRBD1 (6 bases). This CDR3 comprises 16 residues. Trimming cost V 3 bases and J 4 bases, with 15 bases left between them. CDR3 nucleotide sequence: TGTGCCAGCAGTTTTTCCCACACAGGGCGCACCGGGGAGCTGTTTCTT. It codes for CASSFSHTGRTGELFL.

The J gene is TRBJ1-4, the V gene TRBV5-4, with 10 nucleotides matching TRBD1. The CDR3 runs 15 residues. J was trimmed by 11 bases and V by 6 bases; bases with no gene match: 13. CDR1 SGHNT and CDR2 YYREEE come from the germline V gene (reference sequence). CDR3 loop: CASITGQGTFEKLFF. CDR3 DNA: TGTGCCAGCATCACGGGACAGGGGACTTTTGAGAAACTGTTTTTT.

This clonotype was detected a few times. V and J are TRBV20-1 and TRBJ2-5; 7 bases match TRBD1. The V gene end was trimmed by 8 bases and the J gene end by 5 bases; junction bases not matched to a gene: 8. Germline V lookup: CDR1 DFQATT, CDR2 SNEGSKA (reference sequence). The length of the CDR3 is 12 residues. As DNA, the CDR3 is TGCAGTACGACAGGGATTGCGGAGACCCAGTACTTC. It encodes CSTTGIAETQYF.

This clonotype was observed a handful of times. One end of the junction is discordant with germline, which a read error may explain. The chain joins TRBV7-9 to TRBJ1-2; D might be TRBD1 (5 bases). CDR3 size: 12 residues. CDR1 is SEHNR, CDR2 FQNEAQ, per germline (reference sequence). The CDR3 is CVSGALNYGYTF. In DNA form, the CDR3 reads TGTGTCAGCGGGGCCCTAAACTATGGCTACACCTTC.

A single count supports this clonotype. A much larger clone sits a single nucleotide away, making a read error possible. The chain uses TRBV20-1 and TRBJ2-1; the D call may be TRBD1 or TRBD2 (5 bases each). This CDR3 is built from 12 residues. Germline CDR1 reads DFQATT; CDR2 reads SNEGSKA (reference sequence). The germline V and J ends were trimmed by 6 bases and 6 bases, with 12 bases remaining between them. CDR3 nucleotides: TGCAGTGCATGGGACCAACTCAATGAGCAGTTCTTC. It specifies CSAWDQLNEQFF.

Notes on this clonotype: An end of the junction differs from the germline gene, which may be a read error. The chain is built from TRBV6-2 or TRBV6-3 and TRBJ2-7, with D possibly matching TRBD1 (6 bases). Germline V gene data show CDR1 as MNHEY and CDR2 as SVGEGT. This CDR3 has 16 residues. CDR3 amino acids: CASSYSTAGADYEQYF. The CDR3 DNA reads TGTGCCAGTAGTTACTCGACGGCAGGGGCCGACTACGAGCAGTACTTC.

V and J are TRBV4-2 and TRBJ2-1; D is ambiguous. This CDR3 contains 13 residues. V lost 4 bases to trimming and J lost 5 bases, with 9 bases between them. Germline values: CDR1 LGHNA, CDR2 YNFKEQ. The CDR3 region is CASSLVNNNEQFF. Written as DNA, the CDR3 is TGTGCCAGCAGCCTAGTGAATAACAATGAGCAGTTCTTC.

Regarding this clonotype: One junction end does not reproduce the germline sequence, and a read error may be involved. The CDR3 spells CAISFIGRQDEQFF. The CDR3 nucleotides read TGTGCCATCAGCTTCATCGGGAGACAGGATGAACAGTTCTTT. The chain is built from TRBV11-1 and TRBJ2-1; D is possibly TRBD1 or TRBD2 (6 bases each). Germline CDR1 and CDR2: SGHAT and FQDESV (reference sequence). This CDR3 has 14 amino acids.

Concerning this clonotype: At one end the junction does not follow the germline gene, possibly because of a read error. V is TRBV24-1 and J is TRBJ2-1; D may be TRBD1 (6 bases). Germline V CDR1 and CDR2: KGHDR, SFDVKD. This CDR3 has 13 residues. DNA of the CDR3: TGTGCCACCAGTGAGCACCGGGACAATGAGCAGTTCTTT. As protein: CATSEHRDNEQFF.

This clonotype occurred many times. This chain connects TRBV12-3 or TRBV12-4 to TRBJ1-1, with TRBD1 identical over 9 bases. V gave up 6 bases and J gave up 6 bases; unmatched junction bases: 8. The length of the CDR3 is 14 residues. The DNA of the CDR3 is TGTGCCAGCAGAAGGGGACAGGGAGTAGCTGAAGCTTTCTTT. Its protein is CASRRGQGVAEAFF.

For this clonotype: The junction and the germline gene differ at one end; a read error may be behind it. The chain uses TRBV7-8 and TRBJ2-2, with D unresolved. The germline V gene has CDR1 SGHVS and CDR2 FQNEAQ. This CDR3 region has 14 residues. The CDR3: CTSSSEWNTGELFF. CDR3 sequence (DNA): TGTACCAGCAGCTCTGAGTGGAACACCGGGGAGCTGTTTTTT.

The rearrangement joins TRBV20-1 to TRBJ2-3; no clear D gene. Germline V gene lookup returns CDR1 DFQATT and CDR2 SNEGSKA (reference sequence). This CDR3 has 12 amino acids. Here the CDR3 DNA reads TGCTGTGGGCTGGTAGTCACAGATACGCAGTATTTT. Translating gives CCGLVVTDTQYF.

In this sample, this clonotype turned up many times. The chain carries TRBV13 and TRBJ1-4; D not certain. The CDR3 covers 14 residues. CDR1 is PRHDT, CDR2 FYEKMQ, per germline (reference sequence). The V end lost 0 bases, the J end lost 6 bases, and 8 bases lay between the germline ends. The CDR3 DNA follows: TGTGCCAGCAGCTTAGGCCATACGGATGAAAAACTGTTTTTT. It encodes CASSLGHTDEKLFF.

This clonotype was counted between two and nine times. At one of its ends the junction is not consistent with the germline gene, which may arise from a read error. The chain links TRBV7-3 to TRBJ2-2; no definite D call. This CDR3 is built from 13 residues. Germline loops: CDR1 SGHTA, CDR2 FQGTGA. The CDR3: CTSSLTGSGELFF. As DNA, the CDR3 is TGTACCAGCAGCTTAACGGGCTCCGGGGAGCTGTTTTTT.

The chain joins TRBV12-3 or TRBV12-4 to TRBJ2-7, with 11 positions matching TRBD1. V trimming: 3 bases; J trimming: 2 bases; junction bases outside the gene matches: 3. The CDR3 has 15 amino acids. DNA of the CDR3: TGTGCCAGCAGTTTCGGGGACAGGGGGACCTACGAGCAGTACTTC. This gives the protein CASSFGDRGTYEQYF.

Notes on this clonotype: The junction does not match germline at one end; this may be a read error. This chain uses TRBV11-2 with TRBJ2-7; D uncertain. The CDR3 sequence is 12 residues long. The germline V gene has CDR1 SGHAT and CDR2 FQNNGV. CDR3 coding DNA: TGTGCCAGCAGCTTAGGACTGCAGGAACAGTACTTT. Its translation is CASSLGLQEQYF.

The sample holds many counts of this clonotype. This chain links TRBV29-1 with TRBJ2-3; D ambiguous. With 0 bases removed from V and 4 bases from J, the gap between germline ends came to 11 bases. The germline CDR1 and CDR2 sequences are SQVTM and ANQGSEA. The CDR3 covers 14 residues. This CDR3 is CSVEDLEAADTQYF. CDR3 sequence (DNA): TGCAGCGTTGAAGATTTAGAGGCAGCAGATACGCAGTATTTT.

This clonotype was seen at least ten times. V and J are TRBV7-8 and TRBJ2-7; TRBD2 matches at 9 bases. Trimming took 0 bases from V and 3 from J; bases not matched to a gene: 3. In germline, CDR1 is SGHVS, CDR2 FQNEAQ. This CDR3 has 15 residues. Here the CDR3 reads CASSLATSGLYEQYF. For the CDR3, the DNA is TGTGCCAGCAGCTTAGCGACTAGCGGTCTCTACGAGCAGTACTTC.

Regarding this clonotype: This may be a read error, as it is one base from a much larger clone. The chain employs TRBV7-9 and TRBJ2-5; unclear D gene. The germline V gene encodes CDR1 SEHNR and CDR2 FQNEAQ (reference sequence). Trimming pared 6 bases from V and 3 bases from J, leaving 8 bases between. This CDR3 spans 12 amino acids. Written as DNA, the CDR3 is TGTGCCAGCAGATTAAAAGAAGAGACCCAGTACTTC. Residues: CASRLKEETQYF.